The present T cell receptor beta chain was sequenced within a study of early T cells in non-severe SARS-CoV-2 infection. As for the study in general: Unpaired chains resulted from sequencing bulk RNA of unsorted whole blood.

Individual cDNA molecules received unique molecular identifiers. TCRdb analysed the 5' RACE reads with MiXCR anew, one entry per CDR3 protein. The table has around 71,000 distinct CDR3 sequences, approximately 14% seen once; the top ten hold 3% to 5%. Points from the study as a whole: The matching step, a VDJdb search, favored anti-spike CD8 responses and missed private and CD4 specificities.

This CDR3 is 16 amino acids long. Looked up from germline, CDR1 is MDHEN and CDR2 is SYDVKM. V lost 7 bases, J lost 1 base, and 17 bases lay in between. To note about this clonotype: Its antigen is unknown.

The specimen comprised whole blood, sampled at baseline. The sequence was collected from an adult who was a healthcare worker with PCR-confirmed SARS-CoV-2 infection or an uninfected control (not recorded which). The chain carries TRBV28 and TRBJ2-4; TRBD1 might be the D (6 bases). CDR3 in amino acids: CASKRQEARAKNIQYF. DNA for the CDR3: TGTGCCAGCAAGAGACAGGAGGCTCGGGCCAAAAACATTCAGTACTTC.